The 4 T cell receptor beta chains reported below all come from one sample, sequenced in a study of blood T cell repertoires in COVID-19. The data were produced by immunoSEQ multiplex PCR, yet TCRdb's version contains in-frame clones alone and is incomplete. The table shows tens of thousands of clones, with over 85% occurring only once. Sequenced sample: peripheral blood. These receptors were collected from a man aged 50 or older with COVID-19, enrolled during active disease.

This chain uses TRBV12-3 or TRBV12-4 with TRBJ2-7; no definite D call. The CDR3 loop spans 13 amino acids. The germline V and J ends were trimmed by 4 bases and 0 bases, with 7 bases remaining between them. CDR3: CASSSRSSYEQYF. The CDR3 DNA reads TGTGCCAGCAGTTCCCGGAGCTCCTACGAGCAGTACTTC.

In DNA, the CDR3 is TGTGCCAGCAATATTGCTGCCGGGAATCATGAGCAGTTCTTC. Translation: CASNIAAGNHEQFF. This sequence joins TRBV28 and TRBJ2-1; D possibly corresponds to TRBD2 (5 bases). Deletions cut 7 bases from V and 8 bases from J, with 18 bases between. The CDR3 has 14 residues. The germline gives CDR1 MDHEN, CDR2 SYDVKM.

V is TRBV5-4 and J is TRBJ2-1; 10 positions match TRBD2. The CDR3 totals 16 residues. The germline CDR1 and CDR2 sequences are SGHNT and YYREEE (reference sequence). J gave up 0 bases and V 4 bases, and 4 bases lay outside the gene matches. In DNA, the CDR3 is TGTGCCAGCAGCATTTCTAGCGGGAGCTCCTACAATGAGCAGTTCTTC. The encoded protein is CASSISSGSSYNEQFF.

The chain recombines TRBV7-2 with TRBJ2-1, with 8 bases that match TRBD2. The germline CDR1 and CDR2 sequences are SGHTA and FQGNSA. The CDR3 runs to 12 residues. The trim removed 4 bases at V and 10 bases at J, leaving 3 bases unmatched. In DNA, the CDR3 is TGTGCCAGCAGCTCGACTAGCGCCGAGCAGTTCTTC. Translated, it gives CASSSTSAEQFF.